Here is one T cell receptor (beta chain) with its context. What it recognizes is unknown. The data were taken from a study of cytomegalovirus exposure and HLA in healthy donors. Repertoires were generated with immunoSEQ multiplex PCR, while TCRdb's copy carries only in-frame clones and drops some. The sample includes some 45,000 clones, 94% seen only once; the top ten take about 8%. Germline lookup yields CDR1 SEHNR and CDR2 FQNEAQ (reference sequence). CDR3 length: 14 amino acids. V shed 5 bases and J 1 base; nucleotides not matched to a gene: 4. General study results and limits: Among TCR beta chains, those listed as cytomegalovirus-associated numbered roughly 150.

The receptor was derived from a woman younger than 35 in good health and CMV-seropositive. V gene TRBV7-9 combines with J gene TRBJ2-5; TRBD1 aligns across 7 bases. The sample taken for sequencing was PBMCs. The CDR3 bases are TGTGCCAGCAGCCTTGGGACAGTCCAAGAGACCCAGTACTTC. Its protein product is CASSLGTVQETQYF.